These 19 T cell receptor beta chains were all obtained from the same sample, sequenced in a study of blood T cell repertoires in COVID-19 (dated by TCRdb to 2019 to 2021). Library preparation used the immunoSEQ multiplex PCR assay. In its TCRdb copy, this immuneACCESS table keeps in-frame sequences only and misses some clones. Where compared with another copy, unresolved V genes explain less than half of these, and the others have no known cause. For this sample the table gives 130,000 to 150,000 clones, of which over 80% were detected only once. Of the sample, 37% falls within the top ten clones. The sequenced sample consisted of peripheral blood. These receptor sequences come from a man aged 50 to 60 who had recovered from COVID-19.

The rearrangement uses TRBV6-5 and TRBJ2-5; 10 bases fit TRBD2. This CDR3 contains 11 residues. Looked up from germline, CDR1 is MNHEY and CDR2 is SVGAGI. Germline trimming cut 7 bases from V and 11 bases from J; bases unmatched to any gene: 4. CDR3 sequence: CASTGTSAQYF. For the CDR3, the DNA is TGTGCCAGCACCGGGACTAGCGCTCAGTACTTC.

The V gene is TRBV4-2, the J gene TRBJ2-1; TRBD1 is a possible D gene (6 bases). The germline gives CDR1 LGHNA, CDR2 YNFKEQ. V was trimmed by 4 bases and J by 5 bases, leaving 9 bases between them. The CDR3 loop spans 13 amino acids. The CDR3: CASSLDRNNEQFF. CDR3 coding DNA: TGTGCCAGCAGCCTTGACAGGAACAATGAGCAGTTCTTC.

The chain is built from TRBV9 and TRBJ1-3, with D tentatively TRBD1 (5 bases). Germline lookup yields CDR1 SGDLS and CDR2 YYNGEE. CDR3 length equals 16 residues. Trimming pared 0 bases from V and 0 bases from J, leaving 10 bases between. The CDR3 protein is CASSVAPRGSGNTIYF. The CDR3 DNA reads TGTGCCAGCAGCGTAGCCCCTAGGGGCTCTGGAAACACCATATATTTT.

The chain couples TRBV5-4 to TRBJ1-5; TRBD1 matches at 8 bases. The CDR3 extends over 15 amino acids. The V gene's germline CDR1 is SGHNT and CDR2 YYREEE (reference sequence). The V and J ends lost 4 bases and 5 bases, in that order; junction bases with no gene match: 8. CDR3 sequence: CASSAGQGSDQPQHF. The CDR3 DNA is TGTGCCAGCAGCGCCGGACAGGGATCGGATCAGCCCCAGCATTTT. The whole variable domain, filled in from reference TRBV5-4 and TRBJ1-5, reads ETGVTQSPTHLIKTRGQQVTLRCSSQSGHNTVSWYQQALGQGPQFIFQYYREEENGRGNFPPRFSGLQFPNYSSELNVNALELDDSALYLCASSAGQGSDQPQHFGDGTRLSIL.

This chain links TRBV9 with TRBJ1-1; 12 nucleotides match TRBD1. V lost 3 bases, J lost 7 bases, and 7 bases stayed unmatched. CDR1 and CDR2 from the germline V gene are SGDLS and YYNGEE. The CDR3 sequence is 15 residues long. CDR3 nucleotides: TGTGCCAGCAGCGGCGGGACAGGGGGCGCGGGTGAAGCTTTCTTT. Translated, it gives CASSGGTGGAGEAFF.

The chain links TRBV7-6 to TRBJ2-3; D unclear. The CDR3 totals 17 residues. Germline loops: CDR1 SGHVS, CDR2 FNYEAQ. V lost 1 base and J lost 0, with 14 bases in between. CDR3 amino acids: CASSLEYPGTSTDTQYF. The DNA for the CDR3 is TGTGCCAGCAGCTTAGAGTACCCAGGAACCAGCACAGATACGCAGTATTTT.

The chain carries TRBV6-2 or TRBV6-3 and TRBJ2-2; 7 bases map to TRBD1. CDR3 size: 13 residues. J was trimmed by 4 bases and V by 5 bases; bases with no gene match: 1. Germline V CDR1 and CDR2: MNHEY, SVGEGT. CDR3 amino acids: CASSGTATGELFF. The CDR3, as DNA: TGTGCCAGCAGTGGGACAGCCACCGGGGAGCTGTTTTTT.

V is TRBV7-9 and J is TRBJ2-1; 10 bases match TRBD2. CDR3 length equals 16 residues. Looked up from germline, CDR1 is SEHNR and CDR2 is FQNEAQ (reference sequence). Losses at the gene ends were 5 bases for V and 2 bases for J; bases not matched to a gene: 6. The CDR3: CASSPEGLAAYNEQFF. CDR3 DNA: TGTGCCAGCAGCCCTGAAGGACTAGCGGCCTACAATGAGCAGTTCTTC.

CDR3 in DNA: TGTGCCAGCAACCCTCAGGGCTCCAAAAACATTCAGTACTTC. Protein: CASNPQGSKNIQYF. The chain uses TRBV6-5 and TRBJ2-4; D perhaps matches TRBD1 (5 bases). V lost 7 bases and J lost 2, with 12 bases in between. This CDR3 has 14 amino acids. Per the germline V gene, CDR1 is MNHEY and CDR2 is SVGAGI.

The V call is TRBV6-4, the J call TRBJ1-1, with 9 bases that match TRBD1. V lost 5 bases and J lost 4; bases outside the gene matches: 11. Germline CDR1 reads MRHNA; CDR2 reads SNTAGT. The CDR3 extends over 16 amino acids. The CDR3 loop reads CASSPNAGTGTTEAFF. CDR3 DNA: TGTGCCAGCAGTCCCAACGCCGGGACAGGGACCACTGAAGCTTTCTTT.

The J gene is TRBJ2-1, the V gene TRBV5-4; TRBD2 agrees at 8 bases. With V trimmed by 6 bases and J by 2 bases, 7 bases remained unmatched. CDR1 and CDR2 (germline): SGHNT, YYREEE (reference sequence). This CDR3 has 15 residues. The CDR3 coding sequence is TGTGCCAGCATCGCGGGGCGGGGGGCCTACAATGAGCAGTTCTTC. Translated, it gives CASIAGRGAYNEQFF.

The V and J genes are TRBV19 and TRBJ2-4; 13 bases are a match to TRBD2. J gave up 3 bases and V 10 bases, and 3 bases lay outside the gene matches. CDR3 length: 14 residues. Looked up from germline, CDR1 is LNHDA and CDR2 is SQIVND (reference sequence). Here the CDR3 reads CATRLAGGKNIQYF. The CDR3 DNA is TGTGCCACCAGACTAGCGGGGGGCAAAAACATTCAGTACTTC.

The J gene is TRBJ2-1, the V gene TRBV18; 10 nucleotides align to TRBD1. This CDR3 region has 15 residues. Germline loops: CDR1 KGHSH, CDR2 LQKENI. After removal of 3 bases from V and 2 bases from J, the junction contained 1 base not matched to a gene. In DNA form, the CDR3 reads TGTGCCAGCTCACCTGGACAGGGGGCCTACAATGAGCAGTTCTTC. The encoded protein is CASSPGQGAYNEQFF.

The chain joins TRBV7-3 to TRBJ2-3; 7 nucleotides line up with TRBD2. The V segment lost 5 bases and the J segment 6 bases; nucleotides outside the gene matches: 11. The CDR3 has 15 amino acids. Per the germline V gene, CDR1 is SGHTA and CDR2 is FQGTGA. CDR3 nucleotide sequence: TGTGCCAGCAGCCCGAGAGCGGGGAGAATGGATACGCAGTATTTT. This translates into CASSPRAGRMDTQYF. Using reference TRBV7-3 and TRBJ2-3 for the parts outside the CDR3, the full variable domain is GAGVSQTPSNKVTEKGKYVELRCDPISGHTALYWYRQSLGQGPEFLIYFQGTGAADDSGLPNDRFFAVRPEGSVSTLKIQRTERGDSAVYLCASSPRAGRMDTQYFGPGTRLTVL.

The genes are TRBV5-1 and TRBJ1-6; the D gene is possibly TRBD1 (5 bases). Trimming left V 6 bases short and J 6 bases short, with 10 bases between. The CDR3 totals 13 residues. Germline CDR1 SGHRS, CDR2 YFSETQ. CDR3 coding DNA: TGCGCCAGCACCGATGGGGCTAATTCACCCCTCCACTTT. Translation gives CASTDGANSPLHF.

This clone appeared a single time. The chain combines TRBV6-4 with TRBJ2-5; tentatively, D is TRBD1 (5 bases). V was pared by 0 bases and J by 3 bases, with 8 bases between. Germline CDR1 and CDR2: MRHNA and SNTAGT. The CDR3 length is 14 residues. For the CDR3, the DNA is TGTGCCAGCAGTGACTCAGGCAGGGAAGAGACCCAGTACTTC. This sequence encodes CASSDSGREETQYF.

This chain connects TRBV7-2 to TRBJ1-4, with 8 bases identical to TRBD1. The trim removed 5 bases at V and 1 base at J, leaving 3 bases unmatched. The germline CDR1 and CDR2 sequences are SGHTA and FQGNSA. This CDR3 spans 15 amino acids. The CDR3 nucleotides read TGTGCCAGCAGCGTAACAGGGGGAACTAATGAAAAACTGTTTTTT. It is translated as CASSVTGGTNEKLFF.

The genes are TRBV20-1 and TRBJ1-1; no reliable D call. Germline loops: CDR1 DFQATT, CDR2 SNEGSKA (reference sequence). V was trimmed by 4 bases and J by 2 bases, leaving 5 bases between them. This CDR3 comprises 11 residues. This CDR3 reads CSATRNTEAFF. CDR3 nucleotides: TGCAGTGCTACCCGTAACACTGAAGCTTTCTTT.

The rearrangement joins TRBV24-1 to TRBJ2-7; 8 bases align to TRBD1. The CDR3 loop spans 13 amino acids. Per the germline V gene, CDR1 is KGHDR and CDR2 is SFDVKD. With 4 bases clipped from V and 6 bases from J, the junction kept 4 bases outside the gene matches. This chain's CDR3 is CATSDPGTGEQYF. In nucleotides, the CDR3 is TGTGCCACCAGTGACCCCGGGACAGGCGAGCAGTACTTC.